The 19 T cell receptor beta chains below all came from one sample that was sequenced in a study of CD8+CD57+ T cells in acquired aplastic anemia listed by TCRdb under 2018. For sequencing, an Illumina HiSeq 2000 was employed. TCR beta VDJ combination and CDR3 sequence profiling used genomic DNA as the template. TCRdb applied fastp at Q25 and MiXCR to the public reads, then kept only in-frame beta chains. Under each unique CDR3 protein, matching rows form one entry showing the most common genes and DNA. In this sample the table shows 200,000 to 300,000 distinct CDR3 sequences, roughly 80% of which occur a single time. The leading ten clones occupy 40% to 55% of the sample. Patients chosen for sequencing had shown expansion of CD8+CD57+ cells by flow cytometry. The specimen was sorted CD4+, CD8+, or CD8+CD57+ T cells (not recorded which) from PBMCs. These receptors were obtained from a human donor with aplastic anemia.

The CDR3 reads CASSLEGFGNTTYLHF. The CDR3 DNA follows: TGTGCCAGCAGCTTGGAGGGTTTCGGAAACACCACATATCTCCACTTT. J is TRBJ1-6 and V is TRBV7-9; D gene ambiguous. This CDR3 comprises 16 residues. The V end lost 3 bases, the J end lost 16 bases, and 25 bases lay between the germline ends. CDR1 SEHNR and CDR2 FQNEAQ come from the germline V gene (reference sequence).

This clonotype was seen a single time. The CDR3 protein is CASSSKGTIEQYV. CDR3 sequence (DNA): TGTGCCAGCAGCTCCAAAGGGACAATCGAGCAGTACGTC. V and J are TRBV7-9 and TRBJ2-1; D possibly corresponds to TRBD1 (6 bases). Judging by the DNA end, TRBJ2-7 fits better; the J call may be wrong. Germline V CDR1 and CDR2: SEHNR, FQNEAQ (reference sequence). The CDR3 loop spans 13 amino acids.

This clonotype was recorded at least ten times. V usage is TRBV6-5 and J usage is TRBJ2-2; D possibly uses TRBD1 or TRBD2 (7 bases each). The CDR3 is 16 amino acids. CDR1 MNHEY and CDR2 SVGAGI come from the germline V gene. Trimming removed 0 bases at V and 4 bases at J, with 12 bases between. The CDR3 reads CASSYSAGGGTGELFF. Here the CDR3 DNA reads TGTGCCAGCAGTTACTCAGCAGGGGGGGGCACCGGGGAGCTGTTTTTT.

A single count supports this clonotype. The DNA is omitted, as the CDR3 cannot be located on it reliably, and the CDR3 follows TCRdb's listing. This chain joins TRBV7-3 and TRBJ2-3; TRBD1, the table's D call, was not compared with the DNA. CDR1 is SGHTA and CDR2 is FQGTGA in the germline V gene. The CDR3 contains 14 residues when both ends are counted. The CDR3 reads CASSFAGGIGAEYF.

About this clonotype itself: The conserved phenylalanine or tryptophan is not found at the CDR3 terminus, so this likely reflects a read error. J is TRBJ1-6 and V is TRBV20-1; maybe TRBD1 (5 bases). Trimming removed 6 bases at V and 9 bases at J, with 21 bases between. This CDR3 spans 15 amino acids. The V gene's germline CDR1 is DFQATT and CDR2 SNEGSKA (reference sequence). The CDR3 region is CSASGEVTGGSPLHL. CDR3 in DNA: TGCAGTGCCTCGGGGGAAGTCACCGGGGGTTCACCCCTCCACCTT.

This clonotype occurred a few times. CDR3 nucleotides: TGTGCCATCAGTGGGTCAGGGGACAATTCACCCCTCCACTTT. Its protein product is CAISGSGDNSPLHF. This rearrangement joins TRBV10-3 to TRBJ1-6; D may be TRBD1 (6 bases). This CDR3 contains 14 residues. Germline V gene lookup returns CDR1 ENHRY and CDR2 SYGVKD. V shed 4 bases and J shed 7 bases, with 11 bases lying between them.

This chain connects TRBV7-9 to TRBJ1-6; TRBD1 is a possible D gene (5 bases). The CDR3 length is 16 residues. Germline lookup yields CDR1 SEHNR and CDR2 FQNEAQ (reference sequence). Between the trimmed V and J ends, which lost 0 bases and 15 bases, there was a span of 21 bases. The CDR3 DNA sequence: TGTGCCAGCAGCTTAGCGGGGAGCTACGGGGCCAACCTCCTCCACTTT. It specifies CASSLAGSYGANLLHF.

A remark on this clonotype: It is likely a read error, because the conserved phenylalanine at the end of the CDR3 is missing. No DNA is shown, since the ends of the CDR3 on it are uncertain; the CDR3 is the one TCRdb lists. V is TRBV7-9 and J is TRBJ2-4; no check of the table's D call, TRBD2, against the DNA was made. CDR1 and CDR2 from the germline V gene are SEHNR and FQNEAQ (reference sequence). The CDR3 region is 12 residues in length, termini included. The CDR3 sequence is CASGVAGNIQCV.

The rearrangement uses TRBV29-1 and TRBJ1-2; a weak D match, TRBD1 (5 bases). Germline CDR1 reads SQVTM; CDR2 reads ANQGSEA. With 1 base removed from V and 3 bases from J, the gap between germline ends came to 27 bases. This CDR3 region has 19 residues. The CDR3 reads CSVEARQSGEYPFHYGYTF. Here the CDR3 DNA reads TGCAGCGTTGAAGCTCGACAGTCAGGAGAATACCCGTTTCACTATGGCTACACCTTC.

The chain combines TRBV9 with TRBJ2-5, with a possible D match to TRBD2 (5 bases). The CDR3 length is 17 residues. From germline, CDR1 is SGDLS and CDR2 YYNGEE. Trimming took 4 bases from V and 5 from J, leaving 24 bases between them. Here the CDR3 reads CASSQRRPSAGVETQYF. The CDR3 DNA reads TGTGCCAGCAGCCAGCGTAGGCCAAGCGCCGGGGTTGAGACCCAGTACTTC.

The V call is TRBV7-8, the J call TRBJ2-5; TRBD2 agrees at 7 bases. CDR3 length: 15 residues. Germline assignment: CDR1 SGHVS and CDR2 FQNEAQ. Unmatched junction bases numbered 18, after V lost 6 bases and J lost 11 bases. The CDR3: CASSSSGARGEKQYF. CDR3 bases: TGTGCCAGCAGTTCAAGCGGGGCTCGGGGAGAGAAGCAGTACTTC.

Comment on this clonotype: The junction differs from germline at one of its ends, possibly a read error. The chain has TRBV2 and TRBJ1-4; the match to TRBD1 covers 7 bases. The CDR3 length is 17 residues. CDR1 is SNHLY, CDR2 FYNNEI, per germline. CDR3 protein: CASSEPGTVENNENLFF. In DNA form, the CDR3 reads TGTGCCAGCAGTGAGCCGGGGACAGTGGAGAATAATGAAAACCTGTTTTTT.

Note on this clonotype: The conserved phenylalanine or tryptophan normally closing the CDR3 is absent here, so this likely arose from a read error. No DNA is shown, since the ends of the CDR3 on it are uncertain; the CDR3 is the one TCRdb lists. The gene calls are TRBV9 and TRBJ2-1; the D call TRBD2 from the table was never checked on the DNA. Counting both end residues, the CDR3 totals 13 amino acids. Germline V gene lookup returns CDR1 SGDLS and CDR2 YYNGEE. This chain's CDR3 is CASSVGVDFSYVL.

In regard to this clonotype: The junction and the germline gene differ at one end; a read error may be behind it. This chain connects TRBV2 to TRBJ1-6, with D possibly being TRBD1 (6 bases). Looked up from germline, CDR1 is SNHLY and CDR2 is FYNNEI. The CDR3 totals 13 residues. CDR3 sequence: CASGDGGTNTLYF. As DNA, the CDR3 is TGCGCCAGCGGGGACGGGGGCACGAATACGCTGTATTTT.

This sequence joins TRBV2 and TRBJ2-5; 8 nucleotides align to TRBD2. The germline V gene has CDR1 SNHLY and CDR2 FYNNEI. V was clipped by 5 bases and J by 1 base; unmatched bases: 6. CDR3 length: 15 residues. CDR3 sequence (DNA): TGTGCCAGCAGTTCGAGCGGGGGATTCCAAGAGACCCAGTACTTC. This codes for CASSSSGGFQETQYF.

As for this clonotype: The germline gene is not matched at one end of the junction; a read error may be the cause. V is TRBV7-2 and J is TRBJ2-3, with 8 bases lining up with TRBD2. CDR3 length equals 17 residues. The germline CDR1 and CDR2 sequences are SGHTA and FQGNSA. CDR3 nucleotides: TGCGCCAGCAGCCAAGATAGAGGGCCTAGCGGGTTAGATACGCAGTATTTT. Its translation is CASSQDRGPSGLDTQYF.

The rearrangement links TRBV19 to TRBJ2-5; D uncertain. Deletions cut 8 bases from V and 5 bases from J, with 18 bases between. The CDR3 contains 14 residues. Germline V gene sequence: CDR1 LNHDA, CDR2 SQIVND (reference sequence). The CDR3 DNA reads TGTGCCAGTGCTCAGGCAGACGATGTGGAGACCCAGTACTTC. Translating gives CASAQADDVETQYF.

V usage is TRBV9 and J usage is TRBJ2-5; a possible D gene is TRBD2 (6 bases). V was pared by 3 bases and J by 14 bases, with 23 bases between. This CDR3 is built from 14 residues. CDR1 and CDR2 (germline): SGDLS, YYNGEE. This chain's CDR3 is CASSGDRGGGYTYF. Written as DNA, the CDR3 is TGTGCCAGCAGCGGGGATAGGGGAGGTGGCTACACCTACTTC.

Comment on this clonotype: This is likely a read error, given that the CDR3 carries no conserved phenylalanine or tryptophan at its end. Because the CDR3's place on the DNA is in doubt, the DNA is left out and the CDR3 is given as listed by TCRdb. CDR3 amino acids: CASSDGGANGQYFGPG. The rearrangement joins TRBV2 to TRBJ2-1; TRBD1, the table's D call, lacks a check against the DNA. Germline lookup yields CDR1 SNHLY and CDR2 FYNNEI. 16 amino acids form the CDR3, both terminal residues included.